This TCR beta chain was identified in a study of blood T cell repertoires in COVID-19. At the level of the study: Samples representing acute and convalescent COVID-19 were sourced from the United States, Italy and Spain. PBMCs, B-cell-depleted T cells, or T cells were the source of the cDNA or gDNA that made up the material.

Original analysis: Cell counts per sample came from amplifying reference gene primers. The method was immunoSEQ multiplex PCR; TCRdb's version includes in-frame clones alone and lacks a portion of them. V, J and clone size are those of that table, while D and trimming were read from the DNA. The data show 110,000 or so clones, roughly 80% seen once. Per the germline V gene, CDR1 is SEHNR and CDR2 is FQNEAQ (reference sequence). The V and J ends lost 6 bases and 4 bases, in that order; junction bases with no gene match: 8. This CDR3 spans 14 amino acids. The chain employs TRBV7-9 and TRBJ1-2; 7 bases are shared with TRBD1. The TCR was taken from a woman between 40 and 50 years old with acute or convalescent COVID-19. Sequencing was performed on peripheral blood. The CDR3 sequence is CASRRQGSGYGYTF. CDR3 nucleotide sequence: TGTGCCAGCAGGCGACAGGGCTCAGGCTATGGCTACACCTTC.